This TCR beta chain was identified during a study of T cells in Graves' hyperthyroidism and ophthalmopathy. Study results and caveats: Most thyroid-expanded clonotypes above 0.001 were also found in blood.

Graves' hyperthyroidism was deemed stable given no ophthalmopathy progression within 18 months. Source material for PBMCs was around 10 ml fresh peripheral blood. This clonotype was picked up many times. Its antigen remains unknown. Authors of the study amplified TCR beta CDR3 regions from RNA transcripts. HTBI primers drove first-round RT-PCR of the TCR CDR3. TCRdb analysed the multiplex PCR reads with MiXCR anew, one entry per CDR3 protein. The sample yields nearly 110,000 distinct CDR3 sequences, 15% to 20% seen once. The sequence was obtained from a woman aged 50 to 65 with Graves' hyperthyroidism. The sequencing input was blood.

The CDR3 loop reads CSAGTASTDTQYF. For the CDR3, the DNA is TGCAGTGCCGGGACAGCTAGCACAGATACGCAGTATTTT. The V gene is TRBV20-1, the J gene TRBJ2-3, with 7 bases matching TRBD1. V trimming: 6 bases; J trimming: 0 bases; junction bases outside the gene matches: 3. This CDR3 region has 13 residues. Germline V lookup: CDR1 DFQATT, CDR2 SNEGSKA (reference sequence).